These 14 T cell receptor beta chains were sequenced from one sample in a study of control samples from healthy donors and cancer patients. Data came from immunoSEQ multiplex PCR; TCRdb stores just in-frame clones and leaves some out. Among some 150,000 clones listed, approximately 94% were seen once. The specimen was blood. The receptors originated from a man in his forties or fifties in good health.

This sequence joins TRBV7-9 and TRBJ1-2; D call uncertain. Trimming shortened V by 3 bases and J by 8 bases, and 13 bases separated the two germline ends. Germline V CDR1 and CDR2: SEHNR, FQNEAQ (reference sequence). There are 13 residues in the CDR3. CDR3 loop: CASSFEGRGGYTF. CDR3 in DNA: TGTGCCAGCAGCTTCGAAGGTCGCGGGGGCTACACCTTC.

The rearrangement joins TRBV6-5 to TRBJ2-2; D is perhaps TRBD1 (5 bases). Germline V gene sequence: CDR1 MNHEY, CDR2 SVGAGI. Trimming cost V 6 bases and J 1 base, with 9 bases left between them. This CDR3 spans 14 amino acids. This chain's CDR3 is CASSTDRNTGELFF. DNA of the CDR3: TGTGCCAGCAGCACCGACAGGAACACCGGGGAGCTGTTTTTT.

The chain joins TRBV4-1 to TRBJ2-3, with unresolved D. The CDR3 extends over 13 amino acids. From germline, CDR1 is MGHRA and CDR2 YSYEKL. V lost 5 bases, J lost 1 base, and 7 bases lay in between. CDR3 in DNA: TGCGCCAGCAGCTGGGCGGGCACAGATACGCAGTATTTT. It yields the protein CASSWAGTDTQYF.

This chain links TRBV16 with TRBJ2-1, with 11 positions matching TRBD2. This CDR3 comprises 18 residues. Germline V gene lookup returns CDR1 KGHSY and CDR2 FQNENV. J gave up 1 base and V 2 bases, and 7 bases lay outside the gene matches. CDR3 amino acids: CASSQILSGRASYNEQFF. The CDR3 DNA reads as TGTGCCAGCAGCCAAATTCTTAGCGGGAGGGCGTCCTACAATGAGCAGTTCTTC. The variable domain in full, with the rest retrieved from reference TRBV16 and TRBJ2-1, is GEEVAQTPKHLVRGEGQKAKLYCAPIKGHSYVFWYQQVLKNEFKFLISFQNENVFDETGMPKERFSAKCLPNSPCSLEIQATKLEDSAVYFCASSQILSGRASYNEQFFGPGTRLTVL.

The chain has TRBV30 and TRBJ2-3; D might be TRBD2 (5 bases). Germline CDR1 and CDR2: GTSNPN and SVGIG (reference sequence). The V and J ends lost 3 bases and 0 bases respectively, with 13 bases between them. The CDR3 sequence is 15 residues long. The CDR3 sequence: CAWRLRGLSTDTQYF. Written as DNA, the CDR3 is TGTGCCTGGAGACTAAGAGGGCTTAGCACAGATACGCAGTATTTT.

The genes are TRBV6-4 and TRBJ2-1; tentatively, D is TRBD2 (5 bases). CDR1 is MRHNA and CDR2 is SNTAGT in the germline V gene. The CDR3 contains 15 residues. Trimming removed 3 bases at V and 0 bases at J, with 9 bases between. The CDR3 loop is CASSEVGSSYNEQFF. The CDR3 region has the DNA TGTGCCAGCAGTGAGGTGGGGAGCTCCTACAATGAGCAGTTCTTC.

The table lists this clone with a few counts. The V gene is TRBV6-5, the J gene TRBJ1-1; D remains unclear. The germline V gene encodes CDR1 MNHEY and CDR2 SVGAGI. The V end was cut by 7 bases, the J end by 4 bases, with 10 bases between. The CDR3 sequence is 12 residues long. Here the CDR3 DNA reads TGTGCCAGCATCGGCCGGGGCACTGAAGCTTTCTTT. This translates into CASIGRGTEAFF.

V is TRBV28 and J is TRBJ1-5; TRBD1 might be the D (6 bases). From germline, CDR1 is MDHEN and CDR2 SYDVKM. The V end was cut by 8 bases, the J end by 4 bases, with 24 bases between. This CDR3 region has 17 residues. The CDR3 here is CASQGWQGNVGNQPQHF. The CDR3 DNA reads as TGTGCCAGCCAGGGATGGCAGGGGAACGTGGGGAATCAGCCCCAGCATTTT. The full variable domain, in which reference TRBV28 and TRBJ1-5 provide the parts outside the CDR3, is DVKVTQSSRYLVKRTGEKVFLECVQDMDHENMFWYRQDPGLGLRLIYFSYDVKMKEKGDIPEGYSVSREKKERFSLILESASTNQTSMYLCASQGWQGNVGNQPQHFGDGTRLSIL.

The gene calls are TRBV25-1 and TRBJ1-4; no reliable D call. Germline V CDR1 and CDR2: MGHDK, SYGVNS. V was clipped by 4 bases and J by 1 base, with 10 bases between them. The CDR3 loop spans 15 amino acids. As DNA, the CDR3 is TGTGCCAGCAGTGTGTGGACTTTAACTAATGAAAAACTGTTTTTT. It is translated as CASSVWTLTNEKLFF.

The CDR3 DNA is TGTGCCACCAGCGGAAGCGGGGTGGGTACGCAGTATTTT. Translated: CATSGSGVGTQYF. The chain joins TRBV15 to TRBJ2-3; 7 nucleotides match TRBD2. The germline V gene encodes CDR1 LNHNV and CDR2 YYDKDF (reference sequence). The CDR3 runs 13 residues. The V segment lost 5 bases and the J segment 8 bases; nucleotides outside the gene matches: 7.

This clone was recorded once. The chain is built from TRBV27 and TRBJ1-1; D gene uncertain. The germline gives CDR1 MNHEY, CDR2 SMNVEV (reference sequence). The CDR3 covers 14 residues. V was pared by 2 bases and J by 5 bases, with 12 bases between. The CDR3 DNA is TGTGCCAGCAGTTTACTCGAACGGAGGACTGAAGCTTTCTTT. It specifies CASSLLERRTEAFF.

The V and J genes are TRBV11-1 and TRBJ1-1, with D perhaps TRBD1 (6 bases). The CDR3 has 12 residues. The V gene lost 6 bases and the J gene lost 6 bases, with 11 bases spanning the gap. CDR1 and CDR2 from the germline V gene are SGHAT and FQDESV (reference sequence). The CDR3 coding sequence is TGTGCCAGCAGTCCAGGGGCGGCTGAAGCTTTCTTT. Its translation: CASSPGAAEAFF.

The CDR3 protein is CASSLFSLTEIYEQYF. In DNA form, the CDR3 reads TGTGCCAGCAGTTTATTCTCCCTGACAGAGATATACGAGCAGTACTTC. This sequence joins TRBV28 and TRBJ2-7, with a weak D call TRBD1 (5 bases). CDR3 size: 16 residues. The V gene's germline CDR1 is MDHEN and CDR2 SYDVKM. Trimming pared 1 base from V and 4 bases from J, leaving 17 bases between.

The CDR3 reads CASSLDMGTGGYTF. The CDR3 bases are TGTGCCAGCAGCTTAGATATGGGAACCGGTGGCTACACCTTC. The chain links TRBV11-2 to TRBJ1-2, with D unresolved. The CDR3 is made up of 14 amino acids. Germline lookup yields CDR1 SGHAT and CDR2 FQNNGV. Between the trimmed V and J ends, which lost 0 bases and 7 bases, there was a span of 12 bases.